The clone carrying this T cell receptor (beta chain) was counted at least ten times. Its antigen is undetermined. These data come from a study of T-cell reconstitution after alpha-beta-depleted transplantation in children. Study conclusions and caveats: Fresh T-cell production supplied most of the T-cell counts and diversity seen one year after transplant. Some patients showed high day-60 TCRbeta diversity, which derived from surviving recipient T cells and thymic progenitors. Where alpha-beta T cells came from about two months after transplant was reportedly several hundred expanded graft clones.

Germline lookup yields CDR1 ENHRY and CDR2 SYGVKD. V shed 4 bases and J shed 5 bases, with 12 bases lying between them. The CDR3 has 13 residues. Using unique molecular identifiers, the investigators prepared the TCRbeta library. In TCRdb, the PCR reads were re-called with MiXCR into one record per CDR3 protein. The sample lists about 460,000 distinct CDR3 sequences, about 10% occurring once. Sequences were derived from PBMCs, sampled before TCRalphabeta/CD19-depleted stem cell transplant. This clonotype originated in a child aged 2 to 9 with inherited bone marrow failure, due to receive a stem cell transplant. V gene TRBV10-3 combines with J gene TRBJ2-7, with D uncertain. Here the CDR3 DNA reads TGTGCCATCAGTGGGGTCTTAGACCACGAGCAGTACTTC. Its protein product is CAISGVLDHEQYF.